The present T cell receptor beta chain was sequenced within a study of CD8 T cells in Susac syndrome. Sequencing of TCR beta was undertaken in CD8+ and CD4+ T cells derived from blood. Patients with Susac syndrome met diagnostic criteria that were recently defined for definite or probable disease. Isolation of CD8+ and CD4+ T cells was performed negatively, whereas enrichment of TEMRA cells was done by FACS. The CDR3 length is 15 residues. V was trimmed by 3 bases and J by 4 bases, leaving 14 bases between them. The RNA, roughly 0.5 to 1 ug, was put through reverse transcription using random hexamers. TCRdb reanalysed the immunoSEQ multiplex PCR reads using MiXCR and keeps one entry per CDR3 protein. The sample includes roughly 150,000 distinct CDR3 sequences, approximately 96% of them seen just once.

The chain uses TRBV12-3 or TRBV12-4 and TRBJ2-3, with a possible D match to TRBD1 (5 bases). This clonotype was sampled from a human donor with Susac syndrome. The specimen sequenced was CD4+ T cells from PBMCs. CDR3 coding DNA: TGTGCCAGCAGTTTTAACAGGCCGGCAGCAGATACGCAGTATTTT. It specifies CASSFNRPAADTQYF.